The sequence of this TCR beta chain was determined in a study of chemoradiotherapy in HPV16-positive cancers. Study as a whole: A couple of HPV16-positive patients' cells yielded candidate HPV-specific clones and common motifs.

The V gene's germline CDR1 is ENHRY and CDR2 SYGVKD. Trimming took 4 bases from V and 7 from J; bases not matched to a gene: 10. The CDR3 length is 15 residues. TCRdb keeps only in-frame clones here, not all; method: immunoSEQ multiplex PCR. The top ten hold under 6.5% of the sample, which has just over 1,500 clones, 82% seen once. The specimen comprised tumor tissue, sampled from a patient who underwent chemoradiotherapy. This chain joins TRBV10-3 and TRBJ1-5; 7 bases line up with TRBD1. The receptor's source is a human donor with HPV-associated anogenital cancer. This CDR3 reads CAISVEQGLGQPQHF. In nucleotides, the CDR3 is TGTGCCATCAGTGTCGAACAGGGGTTGGGACAGCCCCAGCATTTT.